Sequencing of this T cell receptor (beta chain) was carried out in a study of long-term antiretroviral therapy in people with HIV. General study findings and limits: Controls exceeded HIV repertoires in CDR3 length range. Diversity measured after ART increased yet remained under transplant donor controls.

Trimming shortened V by 5 bases and J by 5 bases, and 18 bases separated the two germline ends. CDR3 size: 15 residues. CDR1 is SEHNR, CDR2 FQNEAQ, per germline (reference sequence). On this clone itself: Its cognate antigen is unknown.

Samples were assayed with immunoSEQ v3.0 at survey level. Profiling relied on immunoSEQ multiplex PCR, and the TCRdb table lists in-frame clones only, not all of them. This table holds 40,000 or so clones, approximately 80% found once. The sequenced sample was unsorted PBMCs, obtained 0.3 years after starting antiretroviral therapy. J is TRBJ1-1 and V is TRBV7-9, with unresolved D. The receptor's source is a man aged 18-30 years with HIV. DNA for the CDR3: TGTGCCAGCAGCCCGGATCCCGGGTTGGGGACTGAAGCTTTCTTT. It specifies CASSPDPGLGTEAFF.